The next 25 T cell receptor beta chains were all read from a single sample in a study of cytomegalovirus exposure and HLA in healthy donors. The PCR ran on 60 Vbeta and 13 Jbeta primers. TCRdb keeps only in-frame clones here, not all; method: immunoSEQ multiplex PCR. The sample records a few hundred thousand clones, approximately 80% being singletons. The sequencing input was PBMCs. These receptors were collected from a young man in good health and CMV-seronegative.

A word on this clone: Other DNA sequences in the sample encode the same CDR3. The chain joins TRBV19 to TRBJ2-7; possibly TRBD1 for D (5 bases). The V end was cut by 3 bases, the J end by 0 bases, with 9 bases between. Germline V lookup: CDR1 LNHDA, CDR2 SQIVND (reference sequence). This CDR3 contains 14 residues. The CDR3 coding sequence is TGTGCCAGTAGTATTGGGCAGGGCTCCTACGAGCAGTACTTC. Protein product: CASSIGQGSYEQYF. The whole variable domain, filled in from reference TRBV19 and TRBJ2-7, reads DGGITQSPKYLFRKEGQNVTLSCEQNLNHDAMYWYRQDPGQGLRLIYYSQIVNDFQKGDIAEGYSVSREKKESFPLTVTSAQKNPTAFYLCASSIGQGSYEQYFGPGTRLTVT.

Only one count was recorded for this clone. This CDR3 reads CASSFQQELYEQYF. The CDR3 DNA sequence: TGCGCCAGCAGCTTCCAACAGGAACTCTACGAGCAGTACTTC. The chain employs TRBV5-1 and TRBJ2-7; possibly TRBD1 for D (5 bases). The V gene's germline CDR1 is SGHRS and CDR2 YFSETQ. This CDR3 is built from 14 residues. V lost 2 bases and J lost 3, with 12 bases in between.

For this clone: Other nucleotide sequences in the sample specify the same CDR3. The CDR3 loop is CASSQGDEQFF. The CDR3 DNA reads as TGCGCCAGCAGCCAGGGCGATGAGCAGTTCTTC. The rearrangement links TRBV4-1 to TRBJ2-1; D not certain. Deletions cut 3 bases from V and 8 bases from J, with 5 bases between. The CDR3 length is 11 residues. Germline lookup yields CDR1 MGHRA and CDR2 YSYEKL.

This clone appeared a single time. CDR3 region: CASSLSGQGIGYEQYF. As DNA, the CDR3 is TGCGCCAGCAGCCTCTCCGGACAGGGAATAGGATACGAGCAGTACTTC. The V call is TRBV4-1, the J call TRBJ2-7; 8 nucleotides align to TRBD1. The germline gives CDR1 MGHRA, CDR2 YSYEKL. The CDR3 runs to 16 residues. After removal of 4 bases from V and 4 bases from J, the junction contained 12 bases not matched to a gene.

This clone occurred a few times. CDR3 amino acids: CASSLARGGPQETQYF. The CDR3 bases are TGTGCCAGCAGCTTAGCGCGGGGGGGTCCACAAGAGACCCAGTACTTC. The chain couples TRBV7-9 to TRBJ2-5, with 9 bases aligning to TRBD2. The length of the CDR3 is 16 residues. The V gene end was trimmed by 0 bases and the J gene end by 2 bases; junction bases not matched to a gene: 4. Germline V lookup: CDR1 SEHNR, CDR2 FQNEAQ (reference sequence). The complete variable domain, with remaining parts taken from reference TRBV7-9 and TRBJ2-5, reads DTGVSQNPRHKITKRGQNVTFRCDPISEHNRLYWYRQTLGQGPEFLTYFQNEAQLEKSRLLSDRFSAERPKGSFSTLEIQRTEQGDSAMYLCASSLARGGPQETQYFGPGTRLLVL.

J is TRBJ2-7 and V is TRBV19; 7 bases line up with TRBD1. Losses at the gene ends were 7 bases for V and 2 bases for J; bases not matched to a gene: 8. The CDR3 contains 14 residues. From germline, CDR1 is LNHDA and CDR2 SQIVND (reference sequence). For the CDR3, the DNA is TGTGCCAGTAACGCAGGGGGTAGGCCCTACGAGCAGTACTTC. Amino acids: CASNAGGRPYEQYF.

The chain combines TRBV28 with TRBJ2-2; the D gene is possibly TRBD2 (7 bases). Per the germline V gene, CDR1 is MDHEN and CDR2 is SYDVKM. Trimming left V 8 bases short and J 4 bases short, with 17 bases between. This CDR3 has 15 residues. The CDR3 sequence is CASRLGGGVTGELFF. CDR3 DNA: TGTGCCAGCCGCTTAGGGGGGGGCGTCACCGGGGAGCTGTTTTTT.

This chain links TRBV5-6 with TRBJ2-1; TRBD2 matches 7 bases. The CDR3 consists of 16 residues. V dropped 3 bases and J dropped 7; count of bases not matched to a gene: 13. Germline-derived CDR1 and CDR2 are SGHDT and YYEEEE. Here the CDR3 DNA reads TGTGCCAGCAGCTCGTTAGGTGGGCGGGGGTATAATGAGCAGTTCTTC. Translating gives CASSSLGGRGYNEQFF. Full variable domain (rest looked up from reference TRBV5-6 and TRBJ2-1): DAGVTQSPTHLIKTRGQQVTLRCSPKSGHDTVSWYQQALGQGPQFIFQYYEEEERQRGNFPDRFSGHQFPNYSSELNVNALLLGDSALYLCASSSLGGRGYNEQFFGPGTRLTVL.

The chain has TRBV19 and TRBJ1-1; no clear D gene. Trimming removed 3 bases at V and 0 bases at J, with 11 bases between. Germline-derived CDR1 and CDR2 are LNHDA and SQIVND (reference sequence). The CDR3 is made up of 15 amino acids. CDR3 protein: CASSIGGIMNTEAFF. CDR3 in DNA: TGTGCCAGTAGTATCGGCGGGATCATGAACACTGAAGCTTTCTTT.

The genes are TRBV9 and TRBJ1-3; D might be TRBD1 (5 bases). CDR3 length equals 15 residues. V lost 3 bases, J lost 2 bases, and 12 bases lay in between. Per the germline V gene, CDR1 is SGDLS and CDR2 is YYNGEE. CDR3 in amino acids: CASSGARETGNTIYF. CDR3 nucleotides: TGTGCCAGCAGCGGGGCCAGGGAAACTGGAAACACCATATATTTT.

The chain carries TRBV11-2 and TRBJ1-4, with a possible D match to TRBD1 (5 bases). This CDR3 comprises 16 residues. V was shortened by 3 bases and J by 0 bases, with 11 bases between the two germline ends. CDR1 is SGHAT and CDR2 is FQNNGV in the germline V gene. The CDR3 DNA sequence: TGTGCCAGCAGCTTCGGAGGGGCAGCAACTAATGAAAAACTGTTTTTT. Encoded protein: CASSFGGAATNEKLFF.

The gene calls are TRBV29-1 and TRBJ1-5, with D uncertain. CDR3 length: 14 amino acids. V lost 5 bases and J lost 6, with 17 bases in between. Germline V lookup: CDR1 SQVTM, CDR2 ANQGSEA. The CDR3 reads CSVSYSGSGQPQHF. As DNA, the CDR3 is TGCAGCGTTTCTTATTCGGGATCGGGTCAGCCCCAGCATTTT.

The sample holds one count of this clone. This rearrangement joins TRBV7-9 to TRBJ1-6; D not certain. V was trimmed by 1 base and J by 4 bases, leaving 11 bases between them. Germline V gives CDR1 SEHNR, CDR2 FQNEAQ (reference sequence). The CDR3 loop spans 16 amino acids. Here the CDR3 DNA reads TGTGCCAGCAGCTTAGGGTCGGGGTCGTATAATTCACCCCTCCACTTT. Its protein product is CASSLGSGSYNSPLHF. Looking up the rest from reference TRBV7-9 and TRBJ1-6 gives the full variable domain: DTGVSQNPRHKITKRGQNVTFRCDPISEHNRLYWYRQTLGQGPEFLTYFQNEAQLEKSRLLSDRFSAERPKGSFSTLEIQRTEQGDSAMYLCASSLGSGSYNSPLHFGNGTRLTVT.

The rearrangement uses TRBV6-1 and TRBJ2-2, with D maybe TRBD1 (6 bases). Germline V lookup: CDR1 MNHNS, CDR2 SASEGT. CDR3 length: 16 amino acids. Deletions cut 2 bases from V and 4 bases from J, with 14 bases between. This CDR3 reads CASSEQGLTPTGELFF. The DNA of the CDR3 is TGTGCCAGCAGTGAACAGGGGCTCACGCCCACCGGGGAGCTGTTTTTT.

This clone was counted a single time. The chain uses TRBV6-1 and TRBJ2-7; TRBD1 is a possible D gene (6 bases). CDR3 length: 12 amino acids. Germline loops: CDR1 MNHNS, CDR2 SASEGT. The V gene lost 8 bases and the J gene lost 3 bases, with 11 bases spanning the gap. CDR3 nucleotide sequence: TGTGCCAGCGACCGGGACAACTACGAGCAGTACTTC. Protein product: CASDRDNYEQYF.

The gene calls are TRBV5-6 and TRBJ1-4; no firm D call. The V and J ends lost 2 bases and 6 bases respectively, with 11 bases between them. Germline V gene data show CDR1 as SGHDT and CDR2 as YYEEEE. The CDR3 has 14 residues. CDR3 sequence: CASSLRAQDEKLFF. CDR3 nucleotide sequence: TGTGCCAGCAGCTTAAGAGCTCAGGATGAAAAACTGTTTTTT. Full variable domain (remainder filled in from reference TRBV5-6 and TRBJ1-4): DAGVTQSPTHLIKTRGQQVTLRCSPKSGHDTVSWYQQALGQGPQFIFQYYEEEERQRGNFPDRFSGHQFPNYSSELNVNALLLGDSALYLCASSLRAQDEKLFFGSGTQLSVL.

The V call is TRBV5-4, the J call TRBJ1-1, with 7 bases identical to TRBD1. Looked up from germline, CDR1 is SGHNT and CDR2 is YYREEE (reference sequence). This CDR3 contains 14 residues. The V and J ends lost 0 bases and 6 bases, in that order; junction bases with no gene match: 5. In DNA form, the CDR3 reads TGTGCCAGCAGCTTGGGGTCAACAGGGGCTGAAGCTTTCTTT. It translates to CASSLGSTGAEAFF.

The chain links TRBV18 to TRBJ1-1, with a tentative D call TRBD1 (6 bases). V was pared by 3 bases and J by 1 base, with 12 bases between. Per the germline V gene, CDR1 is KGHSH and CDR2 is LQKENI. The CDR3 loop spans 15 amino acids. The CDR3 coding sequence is TGTGCCAGCTCACCCAAACCAGGGGAGAACACTGAAGCTTTCTTT. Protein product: CASSPKPGENTEAFF.

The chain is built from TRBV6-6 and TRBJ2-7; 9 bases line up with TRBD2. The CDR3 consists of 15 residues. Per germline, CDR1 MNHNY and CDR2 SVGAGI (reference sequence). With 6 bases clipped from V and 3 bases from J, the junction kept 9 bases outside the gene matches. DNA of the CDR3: TGTGCCAGCAGCGACCAGCGGGGGGCACACTACGAGCAGTACTTC. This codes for CASSDQRGAHYEQYF.

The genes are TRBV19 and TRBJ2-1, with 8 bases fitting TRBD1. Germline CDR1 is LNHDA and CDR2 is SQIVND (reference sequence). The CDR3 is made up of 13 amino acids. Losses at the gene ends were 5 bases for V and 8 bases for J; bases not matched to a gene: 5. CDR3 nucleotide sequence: TGTGCCAGTAGTCTGGGACAGGTGGATGAGCAGTTCTTC. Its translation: CASSLGQVDEQFF.

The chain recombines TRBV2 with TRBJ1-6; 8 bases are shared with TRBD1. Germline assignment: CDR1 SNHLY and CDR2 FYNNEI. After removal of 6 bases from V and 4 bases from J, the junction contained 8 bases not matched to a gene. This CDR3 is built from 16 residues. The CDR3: CASREQGVQYNSPLHF. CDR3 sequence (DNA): TGTGCCAGCAGAGAACAGGGGGTGCAATATAATTCACCCCTCCACTTT.

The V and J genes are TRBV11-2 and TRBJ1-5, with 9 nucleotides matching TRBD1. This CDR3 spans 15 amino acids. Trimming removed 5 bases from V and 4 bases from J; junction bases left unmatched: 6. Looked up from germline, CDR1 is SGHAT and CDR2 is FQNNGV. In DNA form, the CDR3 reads TGTGCCAGCAGCCTCGGACAGGGGCCGAATCAGCCCCAGCATTTT. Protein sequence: CASSLGQGPNQPQHF.

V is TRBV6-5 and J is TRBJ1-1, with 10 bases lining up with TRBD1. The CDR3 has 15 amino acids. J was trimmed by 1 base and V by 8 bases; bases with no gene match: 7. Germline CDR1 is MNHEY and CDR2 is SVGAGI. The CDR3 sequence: CASRARQGANTEAFF. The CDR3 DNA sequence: TGTGCCAGCCGGGCCCGACAGGGGGCGAACACTGAAGCTTTCTTT.

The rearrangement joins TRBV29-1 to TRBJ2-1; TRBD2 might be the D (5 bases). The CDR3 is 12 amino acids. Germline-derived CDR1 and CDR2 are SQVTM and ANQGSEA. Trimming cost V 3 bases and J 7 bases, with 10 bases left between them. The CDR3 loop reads CSVEVSGNEQFF. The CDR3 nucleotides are TGCAGCGTTGAGGTGAGCGGAAATGAGCAGTTCTTC.

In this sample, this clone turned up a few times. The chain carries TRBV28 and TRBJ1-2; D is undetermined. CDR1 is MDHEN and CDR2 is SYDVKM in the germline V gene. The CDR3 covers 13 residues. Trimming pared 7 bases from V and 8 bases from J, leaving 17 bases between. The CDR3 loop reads CASTPDGVWGYTF. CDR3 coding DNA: TGTGCCAGCACCCCCGACGGGGTTTGGGGCTACACCTTC.